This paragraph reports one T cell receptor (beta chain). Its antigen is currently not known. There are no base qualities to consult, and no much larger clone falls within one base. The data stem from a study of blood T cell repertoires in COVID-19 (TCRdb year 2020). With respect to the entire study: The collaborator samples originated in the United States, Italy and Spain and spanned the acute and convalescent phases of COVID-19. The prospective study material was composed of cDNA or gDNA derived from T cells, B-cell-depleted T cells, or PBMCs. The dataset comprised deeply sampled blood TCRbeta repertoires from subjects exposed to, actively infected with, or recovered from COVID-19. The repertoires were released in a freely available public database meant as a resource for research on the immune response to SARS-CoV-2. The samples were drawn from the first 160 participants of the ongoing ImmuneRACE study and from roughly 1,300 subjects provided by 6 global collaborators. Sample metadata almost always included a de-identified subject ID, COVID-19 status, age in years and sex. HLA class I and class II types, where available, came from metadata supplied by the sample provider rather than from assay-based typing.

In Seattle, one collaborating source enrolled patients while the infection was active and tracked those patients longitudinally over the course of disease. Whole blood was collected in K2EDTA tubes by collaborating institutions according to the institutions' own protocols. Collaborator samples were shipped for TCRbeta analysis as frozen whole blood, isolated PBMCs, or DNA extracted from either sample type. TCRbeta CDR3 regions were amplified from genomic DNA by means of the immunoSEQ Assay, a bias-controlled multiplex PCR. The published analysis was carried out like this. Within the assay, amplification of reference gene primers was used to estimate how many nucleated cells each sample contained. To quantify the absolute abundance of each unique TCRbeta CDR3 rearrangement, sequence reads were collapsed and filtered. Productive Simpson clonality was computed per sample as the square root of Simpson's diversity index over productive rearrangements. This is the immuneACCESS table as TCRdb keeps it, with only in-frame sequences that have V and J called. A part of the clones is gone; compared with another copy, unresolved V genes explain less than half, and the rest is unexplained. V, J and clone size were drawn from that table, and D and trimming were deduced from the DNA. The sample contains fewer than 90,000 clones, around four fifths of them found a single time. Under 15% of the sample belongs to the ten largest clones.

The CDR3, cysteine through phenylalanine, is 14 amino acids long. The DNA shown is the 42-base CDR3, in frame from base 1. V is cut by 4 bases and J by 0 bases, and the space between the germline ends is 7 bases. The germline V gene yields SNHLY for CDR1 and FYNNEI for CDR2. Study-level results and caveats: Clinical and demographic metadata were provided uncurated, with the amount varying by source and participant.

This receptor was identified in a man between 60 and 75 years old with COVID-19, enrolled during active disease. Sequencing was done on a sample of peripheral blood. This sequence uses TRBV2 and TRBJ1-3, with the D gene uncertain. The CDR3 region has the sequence CASSAFSSGNTIYF. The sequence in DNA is TGTGCCAGCAGTGCGTTTAGCTCTGGAAACACCATATATTTT.